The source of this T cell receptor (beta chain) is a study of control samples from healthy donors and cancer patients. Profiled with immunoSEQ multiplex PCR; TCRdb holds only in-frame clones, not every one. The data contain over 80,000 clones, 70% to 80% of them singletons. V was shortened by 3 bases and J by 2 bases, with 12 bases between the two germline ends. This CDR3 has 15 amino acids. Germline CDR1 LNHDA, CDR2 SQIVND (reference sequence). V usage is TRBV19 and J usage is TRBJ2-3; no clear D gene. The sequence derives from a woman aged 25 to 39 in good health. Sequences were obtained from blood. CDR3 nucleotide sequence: TGTGCCAGTAGTATTGACCAGACAACCACAGATACGCAGTATTTT. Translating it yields CASSIDQTTTDTQYF.